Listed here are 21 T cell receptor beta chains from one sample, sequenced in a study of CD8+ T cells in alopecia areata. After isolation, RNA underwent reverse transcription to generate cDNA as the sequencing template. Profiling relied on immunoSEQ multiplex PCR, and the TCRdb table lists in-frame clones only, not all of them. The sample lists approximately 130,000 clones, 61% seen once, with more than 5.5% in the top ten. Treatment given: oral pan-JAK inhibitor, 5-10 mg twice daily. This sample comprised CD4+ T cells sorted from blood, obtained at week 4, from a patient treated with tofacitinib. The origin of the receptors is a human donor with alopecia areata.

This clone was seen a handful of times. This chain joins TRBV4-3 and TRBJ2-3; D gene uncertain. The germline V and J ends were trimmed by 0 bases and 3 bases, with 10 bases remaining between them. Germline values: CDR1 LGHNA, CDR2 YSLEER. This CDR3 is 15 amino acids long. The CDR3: CASSQDLRVTDTQYF. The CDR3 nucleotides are TGCGCCAGCAGCCAAGACTTGAGAGTGACAGATACGCAGTATTTT.

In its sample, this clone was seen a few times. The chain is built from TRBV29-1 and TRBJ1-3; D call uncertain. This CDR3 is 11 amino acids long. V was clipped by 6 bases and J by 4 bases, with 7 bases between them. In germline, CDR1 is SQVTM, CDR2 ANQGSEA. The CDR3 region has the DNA TGCAGCGTCGCGGACGGAAACACCATATATTTT. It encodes CSVADGNTIYF.

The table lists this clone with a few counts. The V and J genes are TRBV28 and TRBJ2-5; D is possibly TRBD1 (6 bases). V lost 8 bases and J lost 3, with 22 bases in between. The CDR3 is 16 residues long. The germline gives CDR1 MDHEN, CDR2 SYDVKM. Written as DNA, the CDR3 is TGTGCCAGCCCCCCCTCGGCAGGGGAGCGTAAAGAGACCCAGTACTTC. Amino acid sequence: CASPPSAGERKETQYF.

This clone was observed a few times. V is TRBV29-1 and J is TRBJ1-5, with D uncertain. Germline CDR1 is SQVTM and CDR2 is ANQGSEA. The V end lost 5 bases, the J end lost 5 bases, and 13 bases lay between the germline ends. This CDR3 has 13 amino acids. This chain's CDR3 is CSVLTDGDQPQHF. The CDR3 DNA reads TGCAGCGTTCTGACGGACGGCGATCAGCCCCAGCATTTT.

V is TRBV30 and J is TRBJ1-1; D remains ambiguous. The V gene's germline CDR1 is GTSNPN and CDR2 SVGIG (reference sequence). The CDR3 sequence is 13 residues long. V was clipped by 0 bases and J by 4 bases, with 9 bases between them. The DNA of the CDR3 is TGTGCCTGGAGTGTAACATGGGGCACTGAAGCTTTCTTT. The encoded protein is CAWSVTWGTEAFF.

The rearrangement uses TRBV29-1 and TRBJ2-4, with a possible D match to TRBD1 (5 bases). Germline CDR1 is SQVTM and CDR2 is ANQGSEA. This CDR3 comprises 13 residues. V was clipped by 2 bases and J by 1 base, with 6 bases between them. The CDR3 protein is CSVERGAKNIQYF. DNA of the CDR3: TGCAGCGTTGAAAGGGGCGCCAAAAACATTCAGTACTTC.

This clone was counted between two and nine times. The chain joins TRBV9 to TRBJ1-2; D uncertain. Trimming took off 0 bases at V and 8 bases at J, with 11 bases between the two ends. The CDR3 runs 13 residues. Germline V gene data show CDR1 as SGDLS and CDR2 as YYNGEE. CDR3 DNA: TGTGCCAGCAGCGTAGATCAGAACGGGGGCTACACCTTC. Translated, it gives CASSVDQNGGYTF.

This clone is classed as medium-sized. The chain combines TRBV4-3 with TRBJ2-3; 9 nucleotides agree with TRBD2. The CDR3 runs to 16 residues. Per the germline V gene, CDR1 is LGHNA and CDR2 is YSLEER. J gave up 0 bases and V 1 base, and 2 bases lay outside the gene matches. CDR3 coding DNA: TGCGCCAGCAGCCAAGGAAGCGGGAGGAGCACAGATACGCAGTATTTT. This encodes CASSQGSGRSTDTQYF.

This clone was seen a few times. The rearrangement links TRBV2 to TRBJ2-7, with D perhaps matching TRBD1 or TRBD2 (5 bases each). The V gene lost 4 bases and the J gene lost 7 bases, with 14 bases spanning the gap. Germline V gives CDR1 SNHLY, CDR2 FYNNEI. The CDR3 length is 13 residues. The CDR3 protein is CASSVSIEGEQYF. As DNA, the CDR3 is TGTGCCAGCAGTGTTTCCATCGAGGGGGAGCAGTACTTC. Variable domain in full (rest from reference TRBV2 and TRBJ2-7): EPEVTQTPSHQVTQMGQEVILRCVPISNHLYFYWYRQILGQKVEFLVSFYNNEISEKSEIFDDQFSVERPDGSNFTLKIRSTKLEDSAMYFCASSVSIEGEQYFGPGTRLTVT.

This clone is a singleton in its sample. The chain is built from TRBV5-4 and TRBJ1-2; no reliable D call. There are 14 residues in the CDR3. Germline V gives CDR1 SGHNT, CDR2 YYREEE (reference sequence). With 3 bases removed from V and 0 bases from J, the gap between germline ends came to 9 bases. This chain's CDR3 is CASSSPQPNYGYTF. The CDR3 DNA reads TGTGCCAGCAGCTCCCCGCAACCTAACTATGGCTACACCTTC. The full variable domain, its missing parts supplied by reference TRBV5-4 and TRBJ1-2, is ETGVTQSPTHLIKTRGQQVTLRCSSQSGHNTVSWYQQALGQGPQFIFQYYREEENGRGNFPPRFSGLQFPNYSSELNVNALELDDSALYLCASSSPQPNYGYTFGSGTRLTVV.

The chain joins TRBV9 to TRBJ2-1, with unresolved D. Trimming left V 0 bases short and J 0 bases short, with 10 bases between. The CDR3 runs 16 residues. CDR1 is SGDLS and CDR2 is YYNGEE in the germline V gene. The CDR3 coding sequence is TGTGCCAGCAGCGTAGCGGCGGAAAGCTCCTACAATGAGCAGTTCTTC. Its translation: CASSVAAESSYNEQFF.

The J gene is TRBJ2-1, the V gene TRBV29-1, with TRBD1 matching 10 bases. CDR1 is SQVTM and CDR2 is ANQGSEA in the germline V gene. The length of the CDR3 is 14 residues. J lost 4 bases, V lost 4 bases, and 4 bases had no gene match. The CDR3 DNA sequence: TGCAGCGTTGTCGGGGACAGGGGTTACAATGAGCAGTTCTTC. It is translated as CSVVGDRGYNEQFF.

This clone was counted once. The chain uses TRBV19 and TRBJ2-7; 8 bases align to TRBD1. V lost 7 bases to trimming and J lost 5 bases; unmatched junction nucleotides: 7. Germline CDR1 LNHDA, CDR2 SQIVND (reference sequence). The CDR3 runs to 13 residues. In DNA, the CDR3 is TGTGCCAGTATGATGCAGGGGGCCCACGAGCAGTACTTC. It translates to CASMMQGAHEQYF.

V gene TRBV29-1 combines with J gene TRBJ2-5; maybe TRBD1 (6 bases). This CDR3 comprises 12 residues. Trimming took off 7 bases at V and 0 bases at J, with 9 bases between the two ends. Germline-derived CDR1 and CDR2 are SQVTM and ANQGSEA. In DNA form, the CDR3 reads TGCAGCGCCCGGGACAACCAAGAGACCCAGTACTTC. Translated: CSARDNQETQYF.

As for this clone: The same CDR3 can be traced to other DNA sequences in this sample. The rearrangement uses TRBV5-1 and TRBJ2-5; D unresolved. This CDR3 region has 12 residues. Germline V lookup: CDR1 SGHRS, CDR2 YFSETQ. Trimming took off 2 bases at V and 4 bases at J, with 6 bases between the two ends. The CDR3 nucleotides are TGCGCCAGCAGCTTAGTGGGAGAGACCCAGTACTTC. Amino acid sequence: CASSLVGETQYF.

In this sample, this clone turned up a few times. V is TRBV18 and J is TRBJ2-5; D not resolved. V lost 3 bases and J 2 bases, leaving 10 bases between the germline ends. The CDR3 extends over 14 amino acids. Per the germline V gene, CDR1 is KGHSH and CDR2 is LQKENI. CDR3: CASSPLNVQETQYF. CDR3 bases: TGTGCCAGCTCACCCCTCAATGTTCAAGAGACCCAGTACTTC.

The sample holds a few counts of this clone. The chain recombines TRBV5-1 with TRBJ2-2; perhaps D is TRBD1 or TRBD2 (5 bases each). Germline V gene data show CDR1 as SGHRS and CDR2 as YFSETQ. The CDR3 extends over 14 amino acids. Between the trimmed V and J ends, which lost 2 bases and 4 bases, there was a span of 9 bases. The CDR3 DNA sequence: TGCGCCAGCAGCTTTGAGGGGACCACCGGGGAGCTGTTTTTT. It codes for CASSFEGTTGELFF.

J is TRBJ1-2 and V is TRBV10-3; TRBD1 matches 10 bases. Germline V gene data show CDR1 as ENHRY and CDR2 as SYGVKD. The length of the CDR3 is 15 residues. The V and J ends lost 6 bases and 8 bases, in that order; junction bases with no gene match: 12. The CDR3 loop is CAIRGSKGQGSGYTF. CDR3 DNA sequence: TGTGCCATCAGGGGCTCTAAGGGACAGGGGTCCGGCTACACCTTC.

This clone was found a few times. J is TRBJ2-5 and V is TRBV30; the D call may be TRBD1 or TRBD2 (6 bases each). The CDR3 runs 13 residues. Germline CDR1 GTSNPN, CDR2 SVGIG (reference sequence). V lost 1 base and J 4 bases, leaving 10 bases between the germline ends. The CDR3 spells CAWSGGAGETQYF. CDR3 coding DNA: TGTGCCTGGAGTGGGGGGGCAGGAGAGACCCAGTACTTC.

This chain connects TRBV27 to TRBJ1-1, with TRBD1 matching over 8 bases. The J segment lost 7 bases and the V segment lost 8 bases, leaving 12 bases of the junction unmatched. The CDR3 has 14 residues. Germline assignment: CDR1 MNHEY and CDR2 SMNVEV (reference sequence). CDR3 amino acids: CASCRAGQVHEAFF. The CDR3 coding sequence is TGTGCCAGCTGTAGGGCGGGACAGGTCCATGAAGCTTTCTTT.

The CDR3 spells CASSVRGLDNEQFF. The CDR3 DNA reads TGTGCCAGCAGCGTGAGGGGTCTTGACAATGAGCAGTTCTTC. This chain uses TRBV9 with TRBJ2-1; D may correspond to TRBD1 or TRBD2 (5 bases each). CDR1 and CDR2 from the germline V gene are SGDLS and YYNGEE. Trimming left V 2 bases short and J 5 bases short, with 11 bases between. This CDR3 is 14 amino acids long.